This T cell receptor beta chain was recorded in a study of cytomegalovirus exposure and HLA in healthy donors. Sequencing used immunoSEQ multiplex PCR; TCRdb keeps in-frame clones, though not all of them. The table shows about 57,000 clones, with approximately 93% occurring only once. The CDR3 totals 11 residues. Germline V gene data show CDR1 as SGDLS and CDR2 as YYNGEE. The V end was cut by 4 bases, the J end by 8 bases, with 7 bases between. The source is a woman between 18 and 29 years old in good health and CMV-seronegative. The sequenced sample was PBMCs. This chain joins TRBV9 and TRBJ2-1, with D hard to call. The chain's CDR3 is CASSNLHEQFF. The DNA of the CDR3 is TGTGCCAGCAGCAATCTTCATGAGCAGTTCTTC.